Sequencing of this T cell receptor beta chain was carried out in a study of blood T cell repertoires in COVID-19. Study-wide background: Samples of COVID-19 (acute and convalescent) were obtained from the United States, Italy and Spain. Sources were T cells, B-cell-depleted T cells, or PBMCs; the material itself was cDNA or gDNA.

Germline loops: CDR1 KGHDR, CDR2 SFDVKD. V was cut by 3 bases and J by 1 base, with 7 bases left in between. This CDR3 region has 14 residues. In the study's own analysis: Amplification of reference gene primers provided the estimated nucleated cell counts. Measured with immunoSEQ multiplex PCR; TCRdb has only the in-frame clones, and not every one. From that table come the V and J calls and clone size; the DNA was used to work out D and trimming. The table lists 85,000 to 130,000 clones, 80% to 95% of them singletons. J is TRBJ2-3 and V is TRBV24-1; unclear D gene. This TCR was recovered from a man between 65 and 80 years old with acute or convalescent COVID-19. The sequenced sample was peripheral blood. The CDR3 nucleotides read TGTGCCACCAGTGATACACGGGGCACAGATACGCAGTATTTT. Protein product: CATSDTRGTDTQYF.